This TCR beta chain emerged from a study of blood T cell repertoires in COVID-19. Overall study: Acute and convalescent COVID-19 specimens originated in the United States, Italy and Spain. T cells, B-cell-depleted T cells, or PBMCs provided the cDNA or gDNA that served as material.

The ends lost 0 bases at V and 14 bases at J; junction bases unmatched: 12. CDR1 SGDLS and CDR2 YYNGEE come from the germline V gene. This CDR3 has 15 amino acids. How the authors handled the data: Nucleated cell counts were estimated from reference gene primer amplification. Libraries were prepared by immunoSEQ multiplex PCR; TCRdb keeps only in-frame clonotypes and omits some of them. V, J and clone size derive from that table, while D and trimming were established from the DNA sequence. The table includes approximately 170,000 clones, more than 85% detected once. Source material: peripheral blood. This chain connects TRBV9 to TRBJ2-1; 9 bases fit TRBD2. The TCR originated in a man aged 25 to 40 with acute or convalescent COVID-19. The CDR3 protein is CASSVAISGSKGKFF. In nucleotides, the CDR3 is TGTGCCAGCAGCGTAGCAATTAGCGGGAGTAAAGGCAAGTTCTTC.